The subject of this entry is one T cell receptor beta chain. The data derive from a study of blood T cell repertoires in COVID-19. Study summary: Specimens from acute and convalescent COVID-19 originated in the United States, Italy and Spain. T cells, B-cell-depleted T cells, or PBMCs supplied cDNA or gDNA.

This CDR3 has 12 amino acids. Trimming pared 6 bases from V and 5 bases from J, leaving 8 bases between. Germline values: CDR1 MDHEN, CDR2 SYDVKM. The authors' processing: Estimates of nucleated cell counts were drawn from the amplification of reference gene primers. The data were produced by immunoSEQ multiplex PCR, yet TCRdb's version contains in-frame clones alone and is incomplete. V, J and clone size are those of that table, while D and trimming were read from the DNA. The table shows 75,000 to 95,000 clones, with approximately 80% occurring only once. The rearrangement joins TRBV28 to TRBJ2-1, with a weak D call TRBD2 (5 bases). The source material was peripheral blood. This receptor was taken from a man aged 60-69 years with acute or convalescent COVID-19. CDR3 amino acids: CASRRLNNEQFF. DNA for the CDR3: TGTGCCAGCAGAAGACTAAACAATGAGCAGTTCTTC.